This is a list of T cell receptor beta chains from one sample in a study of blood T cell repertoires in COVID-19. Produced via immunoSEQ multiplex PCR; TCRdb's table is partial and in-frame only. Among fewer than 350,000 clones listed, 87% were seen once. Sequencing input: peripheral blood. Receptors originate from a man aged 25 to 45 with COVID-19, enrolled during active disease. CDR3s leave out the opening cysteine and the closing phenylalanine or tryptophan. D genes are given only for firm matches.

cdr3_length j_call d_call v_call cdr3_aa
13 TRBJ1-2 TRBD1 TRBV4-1 ASTPTDRGIGGYT
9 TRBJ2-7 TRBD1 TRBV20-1 SGQGDREQY
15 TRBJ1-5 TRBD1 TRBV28 ASNQQGAGYSNQPQH
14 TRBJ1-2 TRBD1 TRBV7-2 ASTLDRVGGSFGYT
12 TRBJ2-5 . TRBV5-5 ASQLIGFQETQY
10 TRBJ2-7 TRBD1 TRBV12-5 ASGWGDRGQH
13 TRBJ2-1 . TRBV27 ASSFRGGPYNEQF
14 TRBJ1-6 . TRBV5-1 ASSWDTSSYNSPLH
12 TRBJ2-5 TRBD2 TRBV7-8 ASSLSGGRETQY
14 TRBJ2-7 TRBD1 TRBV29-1 SIGGQGARKLDEQY
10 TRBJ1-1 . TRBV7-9 ASIEGGTEAF
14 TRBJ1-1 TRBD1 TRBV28 ASSLLPGQGDTEAF
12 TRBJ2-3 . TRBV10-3 ATQTLLGTDTQY
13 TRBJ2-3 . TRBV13 ASSLTRGSTDTQY
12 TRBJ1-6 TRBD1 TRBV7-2 ASSWGTGATPLH
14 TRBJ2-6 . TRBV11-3 ASSSTVSPGANVLT
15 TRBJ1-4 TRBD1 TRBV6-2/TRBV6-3 ASSYPYRTGRNEKLF
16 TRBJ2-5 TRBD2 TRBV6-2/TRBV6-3 ASSYSSSGGLGIETQY
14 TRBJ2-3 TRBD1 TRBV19 ASSSPGQGFADTQY
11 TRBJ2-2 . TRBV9 ASSVARTGELF
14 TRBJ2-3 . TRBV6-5 ASSYGAVESTDTQY
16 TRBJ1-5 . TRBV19 ASSILQIGRYSNQPQH
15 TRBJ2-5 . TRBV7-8 ASSLYTRGGIQETQY
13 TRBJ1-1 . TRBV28 ASSLGGPTNTEAF
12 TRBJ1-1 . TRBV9 ASSSGLGNTEAF
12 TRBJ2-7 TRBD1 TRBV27 ASSFGQGLGEQY
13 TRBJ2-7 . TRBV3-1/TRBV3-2 ASSLSDSRMDEQY
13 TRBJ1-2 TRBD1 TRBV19 ASSFSGQGRNGYT
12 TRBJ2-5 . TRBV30 AWSVGAIQETQY
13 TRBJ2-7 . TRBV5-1 ASSKTPEATYEQY
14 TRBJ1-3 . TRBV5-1 ASSLEGPGSGNTIY
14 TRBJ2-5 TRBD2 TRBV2 ASSETLAGGRETQY
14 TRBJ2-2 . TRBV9 ASSVRQDPNTGELF
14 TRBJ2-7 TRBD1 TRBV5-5 ASSFLPGQGSHEQY
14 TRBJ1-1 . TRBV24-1 ATSDHGTTGGTEAF
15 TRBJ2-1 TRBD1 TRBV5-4 ASSQARTGGRYNEQF
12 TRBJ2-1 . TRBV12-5 ASGVASSYNEQF
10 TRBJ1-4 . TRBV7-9 ASRRFNEKLF
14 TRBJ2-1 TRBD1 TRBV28 ASSSGPGTGNGEQF
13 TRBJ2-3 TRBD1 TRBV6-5 ASRATRGQTDTQY
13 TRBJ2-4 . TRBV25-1 ASSGPGLAKNIQY
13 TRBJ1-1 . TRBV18 ASSLAGGANTEAF
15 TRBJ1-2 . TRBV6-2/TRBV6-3 ASSYSSGTRLNYGYT
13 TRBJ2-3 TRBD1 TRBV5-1 ASSIGQVATDTQY
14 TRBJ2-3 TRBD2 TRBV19 ASSPAGGLSTDTQY
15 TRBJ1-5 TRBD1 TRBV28 ASSRQGAQDSNQPQH
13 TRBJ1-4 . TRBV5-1 ASSLLGGLGEKLF
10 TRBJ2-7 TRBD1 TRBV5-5 ASSRTGREQY
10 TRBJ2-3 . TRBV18 ASSPSTDTQY
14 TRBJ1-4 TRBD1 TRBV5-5 ASSTARDRAREKLF